Detailed here is one TCR beta chain. Antigen unknown. Germline V gene lookup returns CDR1 SGDLS and CDR2 YYNGEE. The CDR3 sequence is 17 residues long. These data come from a study of CD8+CD57+ T cells in acquired aplastic anemia. Across the whole study: Average CD4+ read depth in healthy donors was 10 million to 12 million reads. Study-level points and caveats: Patients had twenty-nine CD8+ CDR3 sequences in common with controls (the shared set).

Profiles of TCR beta VDJ and CDR3 were generated from a genomic DNA template. TCRdb reprocessed the reads via MiXCR and lists one record per CDR3 protein. The table has 400,000 to 500,000 distinct CDR3 sequences, 65% to 80% seen once. The sequence derives from a human donor in good health, serving as a control. The rearrangement uses TRBV9 and TRBJ2-7, with TRBD2 identical over 11 bases. The DNA end lines up better with TRBJ2-5; the J call may be wrong. Material for sequencing was sorted CD4+, CD8+, or CD8+CD57+ T cells (not recorded which) from PBMCs. The CDR3, as DNA: TGTGCCAGCAGCGTAGCGGGTAGCGGGGGGGCAGGAGAGACCCAGTACTTC. Translation: CASSVAGSGGAGETQYF.